The 27 T cell receptor beta chains listed next were all sequenced from one sample in a study of cytotoxic CD8 clonotypes in ibrutinib-treated CLL. Clones were read by immunoSEQ multiplex PCR, and TCRdb kept only the in-frame ones, dropping some. The sample has about 130,000 clones, 80% to 90% seen once. The sequencing used PBMCs, collected after 24 months of ibrutinib treatment. These TCRs come from a human donor with chronic lymphocytic leukemia.

This sequence joins TRBV11-2 and TRBJ1-1; tentative D call: TRBD1 (5 bases). The ends were cut back, 1 base at V and 2 bases at J, with 11 bases in the middle. This CDR3 region has 15 residues. Germline CDR1 SGHAT, CDR2 FQNNGV. The chain's CDR3 is CASSLAKTVNTEAFF. The CDR3 DNA reads TGTGCCAGCAGCTTAGCAAAGACAGTCAACACTGAAGCTTTCTTT.

This clone was seen only a few times. The chain recombines TRBV6-5 with TRBJ2-4, with unresolved D. In germline, CDR1 is MNHEY, CDR2 SVGAGI. CDR3 length equals 15 residues. The V gene lost 0 bases and the J gene lost 8 bases, with 14 bases spanning the gap. The CDR3 sequence is CASSYSFEVGYIQYF. The CDR3 coding sequence is TGTGCCAGCAGTTACTCGTTCGAGGTGGGATACATTCAGTACTTC.

The V call is TRBV14, the J call TRBJ1-2; a possible D gene is TRBD1 (5 bases). The CDR3 has 13 amino acids. Germline V CDR1 and CDR2: SGHDN, FVKESK. V was pared by 1 base and J by 4 bases, with 7 bases between. The CDR3 reads CASSQGQSYGYTF. The CDR3 DNA sequence: TGTGCCAGCAGCCAAGGACAGTCCTATGGCTACACCTTC.

The chain links TRBV5-1 to TRBJ2-3; D perhaps matches TRBD2 (5 bases). This CDR3 comprises 16 residues. Trimming removed 4 bases from V and 0 bases from J, with 15 bases in between. Germline-derived CDR1 and CDR2 are SGHRS and YFSETQ. The CDR3 is CASSHLTGISTDTQYF. The DNA of the CDR3 is TGCGCCAGCAGCCACCTTACGGGGATTAGCACAGATACGCAGTATTTT.

The chain combines TRBV9 with TRBJ2-5; D is perhaps TRBD1 (5 bases). Germline assignment: CDR1 SGDLS and CDR2 YYNGEE. The CDR3 has 15 amino acids. V was clipped by 0 bases and J by 7 bases, with 16 bases between them. The CDR3 reads CASSVGPAGSGTQYF. The CDR3 DNA is TGTGCCAGCAGCGTAGGTCCGGCAGGGTCAGGGACCCAGTACTTC.

The gene calls are TRBV7-8 and TRBJ1-3, with D unresolved. This CDR3 region has 16 residues. V gave up 3 bases and J gave up 0 bases, with 12 bases separating them. Germline CDR1 is SGHVS and CDR2 is FQNEAQ. CDR3 protein: CASSFRLSGSGNTIYF. Written as DNA, the CDR3 is TGTGCCAGCAGCTTTCGGCTTTCGGGCTCTGGAAACACCATATATTTT.

The genes are TRBV10-1 and TRBJ1-2; no clear D. CDR1 is WNHNN, CDR2 SYGVQD, per germline (reference sequence). Trimming stripped 0 bases from V and 9 bases from J, with 14 bases between. The CDR3 is 14 amino acids. The CDR3 loop reads CASSESGDSKRYTF. The CDR3 DNA sequence: TGCGCCAGCAGTGAGTCTGGGGATTCCAAGCGCTACACCTTC.

The chain recombines TRBV7-8 with TRBJ2-5; 12 positions match TRBD2. Trimming cost V 5 bases and J 4 bases; bases outside gene matches: 8. The CDR3 has 16 amino acids. Germline V gives CDR1 SGHVS, CDR2 FQNEAQ. The CDR3 protein is CASSPLAGGPGETQYF. DNA of the CDR3: TGTGCCAGCAGCCCTCTAGCGGGGGGGCCGGGAGAGACCCAGTACTTC.

This clone has more than one count but fewer than ten. V and J are TRBV19 and TRBJ2-6; D is tentatively TRBD1 or TRBD2 (5 bases each). Germline values: CDR1 LNHDA, CDR2 SQIVND (reference sequence). The CDR3 is made up of 16 amino acids. V was clipped by 6 bases and J by 0 bases, with 12 bases between them. For the CDR3, the DNA is TGTGCCAGTAGACGGGACGCCTACTCTGGGGCCAACGTCCTGACTTTC. Translation: CASRRDAYSGANVLTF.

This clone showed up just once. The V call is TRBV6-5, the J call TRBJ1-2, with 9 bases lining up with TRBD1. This CDR3 is built from 13 residues. The V segment lost 4 bases and the J segment 8 bases; nucleotides outside the gene matches: 5. Germline assignment: CDR1 MNHEY and CDR2 SVGAGI. The CDR3 DNA follows: TGTGCCAGCAGTTCCCCACAGGGGGCCGGCTACACCTTC. It yields the protein CASSSPQGAGYTF.

The chain employs TRBV6-5 and TRBJ2-5; a weak D match, TRBD2 (6 bases). V dropped 5 bases and J dropped 0 bases, with 10 bases sitting between them. Germline V CDR1 and CDR2: MNHEY, SVGAGI. The CDR3 contains 14 residues. The CDR3 DNA is TGTGCCAGCAGTAGGGGACTGGACCAAGAGACCCAGTACTTC. Its protein product is CASSRGLDQETQYF.

This chain links TRBV19 with TRBJ2-7; D is uncertain. The CDR3 loop spans 13 amino acids. V shed 4 bases and J shed 3 bases, with 10 bases lying between them. CDR1 LNHDA and CDR2 SQIVND come from the germline V gene (reference sequence). This CDR3 reads CASSREGGYEQYF. The CDR3 bases are TGTGCCAGTAGTAGGGAAGGTGGCTACGAGCAGTACTTC.

This clone was seen only a few times. The gene calls are TRBV15 and TRBJ1-1; no firm D call. This CDR3 comprises 12 residues. Germline V gene sequence: CDR1 LNHNV, CDR2 YYDKDF (reference sequence). V dropped 6 bases and J dropped 2 bases, with 7 bases sitting between them. The CDR3, as DNA: TGTGCCACCAGGGCCGCAAACACTGAAGCTTTCTTT. Protein: CATRAANTEAFF.

The V and J genes are TRBV2 and TRBJ1-6; 7 bases are shared with TRBD1. The germline CDR1 and CDR2 sequences are SNHLY and FYNNEI. The trim removed 6 bases at V and 9 bases at J, leaving 8 bases unmatched. This CDR3 is built from 14 residues. The CDR3 loop is CASSRQGEGSPLHF. DNA for the CDR3: TGTGCCAGCAGCCGACAGGGAGAAGGTTCACCCCTCCACTTT.

The chain combines TRBV7-2 with TRBJ2-7; the match to TRBD1 covers 7 bases. The V gene end was trimmed by 2 bases and the J gene end by 6 bases; junction bases not matched to a gene: 7. CDR1 and CDR2 from the germline V gene are SGHTA and FQGNSA. The CDR3 extends over 14 amino acids. The CDR3 region is CASSLKGGQVEQYF. The CDR3 region has the DNA TGTGCCAGCAGCTTAAAAGGGGGCCAGGTCGAGCAGTACTTC.

This clone was seen a handful of times. The rearrangement uses TRBV5-4 and TRBJ1-5; 10 bases map to TRBD1. Germline CDR1 SGHNT, CDR2 YYREEE (reference sequence). The CDR3 spans 15 residues. V gave up 7 bases and J gave up 2 bases; unmatched junction bases: 6. In nucleotides, the CDR3 is TGTGCCAGCTATGGGGACAGGGGAGGCAATCAGCCCCAGCATTTT. This sequence encodes CASYGDRGGNQPQHF.

The J gene is TRBJ2-2, the V gene TRBV7-9; 8 nucleotides align to TRBD1. The CDR3 totals 16 residues. Per germline, CDR1 SEHNR and CDR2 FQNEAQ (reference sequence). V lost 5 bases to trimming and J lost 1 base; unmatched junction nucleotides: 6. The CDR3 here is CASSKPGTGNTGELFF. CDR3 bases: TGTGCCAGCAGCAAACCCGGGACAGGGAACACCGGGGAGCTGTTTTTT.

The chain joins TRBV7-2 to TRBJ1-5, with a tentative D call TRBD1 (6 bases). V gave up 4 bases and J gave up 6 bases, with 16 bases separating them. Germline CDR1 is SGHTA and CDR2 is FQGNSA. CDR3 length: 15 residues. The CDR3: CASSWIGGGSQPQHF. In DNA form, the CDR3 reads TGTGCCAGCAGCTGGATAGGGGGGGGTAGTCAGCCCCAGCATTTT.

The count of this clone is one. This chain links TRBV19 with TRBJ2-5; 8 nucleotides match TRBD1. TRBJ2-7 explains the end of the DNA better; the J call may be wrong. The CDR3 runs to 15 residues. Germline V CDR1 and CDR2: LNHDA, SQIVND (reference sequence). CDR3 nucleotide sequence: TGTGCCAGTAGCATGGACAGGGTCCAAGGCTACGAGCAGTACTTC. Encoded protein: CASSMDRVQGYEQYF.

This clone has more than one count but fewer than ten. V usage is TRBV2 and J usage is TRBJ1-5; D gene uncertain. Germline V gene data show CDR1 as SNHLY and CDR2 as FYNNEI. Trimming took off 6 bases at V and 6 bases at J, with 12 bases between the two ends. CDR3 length: 13 amino acids. In DNA, the CDR3 is TGTGCCAGCAGGGGAGGGTTGACTCAGCCCCAGCATTTT. Its translation is CASRGGLTQPQHF.

The chain links TRBV27 to TRBJ2-3, with TRBD1 matching over 9 bases. The CDR3 consists of 15 residues. V shed 10 bases and J 0 bases; nucleotides not matched to a gene: 8. Germline values: CDR1 MNHEY, CDR2 SMNVEV (reference sequence). In DNA, the CDR3 is TGTGCCACCCAGGGACAGGGAGAAAGCACAGATACGCAGTATTTT. Its translation: CATQGQGESTDTQYF.

The rearrangement links TRBV11-2 to TRBJ2-6; D is uncertain. Germline assignment: CDR1 SGHAT and CDR2 FQNNGV. The CDR3 loop spans 16 amino acids. Trimming took off 2 bases at V and 0 bases at J, with 8 bases between the two ends. CDR3 region: CASSLRANSGANVLTF. CDR3 DNA: TGTGCCAGCAGCTTAAGGGCTAACTCTGGGGCCAACGTCCTGACTTTC.

J is TRBJ1-1 and V is TRBV19; TRBD1 agrees at 7 bases. The ends lost 3 bases at V and 6 bases at J; junction bases unmatched: 7. The germline V gene has CDR1 LNHDA and CDR2 SQIVND (reference sequence). The CDR3 extends over 14 amino acids. The CDR3 region has the DNA TGTGCCAGTAGTATGCAGGGGGGTAGAGCTGAAGCTTTCTTT. Protein: CASSMQGGRAEAFF.

This chain connects TRBV6-5 to TRBJ1-1, with no clear D. V lost 0 bases, J lost 7 bases, and 15 bases lay in between. The CDR3 runs to 15 residues. Germline CDR1 MNHEY, CDR2 SVGAGI. The CDR3 region has the DNA TGTGCCAGCAGTTACTCAAGGGTCGGGGTGAGTGAAGCTTTCTTT. Its protein product is CASSYSRVGVSEAFF.

The chain combines TRBV19 with TRBJ2-1, with TRBD2 matching over 7 bases. Germline V gives CDR1 LNHDA, CDR2 SQIVND (reference sequence). With V trimmed by 8 bases and J by 5 bases, 12 bases remained unmatched. CDR3 length equals 15 residues. The CDR3 sequence: CASRARLAENNEQFF. CDR3 in DNA: TGTGCCAGTCGGGCCCGGCTAGCGGAAAACAATGAGCAGTTCTTC.

This chain connects TRBV30 to TRBJ2-1, with D perhaps given as TRBD1 or TRBD2 (5 bases each). Germline CDR1 is GTSNPN and CDR2 is SVGIG (reference sequence). V lost 1 base and J lost 2, with 12 bases in between. This CDR3 comprises 15 residues. CDR3 bases: TGTGCCTGGAGTGCCCGGGACGGCCCCTACAATGAGCAGTTCTTC. This encodes CAWSARDGPYNEQFF.

In this sample, this clone turned up once. This rearrangement joins TRBV7-2 to TRBJ2-7, with 7 bases that match TRBD2. V shed 5 bases and J 3 bases; nucleotides not matched to a gene: 10. Looked up from germline, CDR1 is SGHTA and CDR2 is FQGNSA. The CDR3 runs 15 residues. Here the CDR3 reads CASSAGSRGVYEQYF. DNA for the CDR3: TGTGCCAGCAGCGCCGGCAGTCGGGGGGTCTACGAGCAGTACTTC.